The following is a TCR beta chain sequence with its context. Its cognate antigen has yet to be identified. Base quality data are lacking; no much larger clone is found one base away. The lymph node samples were taken from the axillary draining lymph nodes of breast cancer patients. Sequenced on an Illumina HiSeq 2000. TCR beta chain libraries were generated by multiplex PCR amplification. The amplified TCR beta chain products were analyzed by high-throughput sequencing. Starting from the raw public reads, TCRdb applied fastp trimming at Q25, assembled clones with MiXCR and retained in-frame beta chains. Entries that share a CDR3 protein sequence are merged under the most common genes and DNA. This sample has some 120,000 distinct CDR3 sequences in its table, and about 20% of those were observed once. 3.5% to 4.5% of the sample is in the top ten clones. This sample was taken from a study of breast tumors, draining lymph nodes, adjacent tissues (dated by TCRdb to 2015 to 2016). Broadly, across the study: TCR beta repertoires were compared across tumor, adjacent nontumor tissue and axillary lymph nodes obtained from breast cancer patients. In human breast cancer, the study set out to assess how tumor, surrounding tissue and draining lymph node repertoires relate to one another and whether T cells might be exchanged between them. Broad study findings and their caveats: The data were considered consistent with the idea that most tumor T cells come from the lymph node and then expand in tumor tissue. The conclusion that tumor T cells originate in lymph nodes was presented as consistent with a hypothesis rather than as directly demonstrated. Tumor T-cell repertoires showed less diversity than lymph node repertoires and more diversity than nontumor tissue repertoires, and tumor T-cell repertoires showed preferential V and J gene usage. Tumor and nontumor tissue repertoires were significantly more similar in luminal-like than in basal-like breast cancer.

Trimming costs V 6 bases and J 4 bases, and their ends lie 9 bases apart. The CDR1 and CDR2 encoded by the germline V gene are MNHEY and SVGAGI. The CDR3 contains 13 residues, cysteine and phenylalanine counted. Just CDR3 DNA is preserved here, 39 bases in frame from base 1. What was sequenced was axillary lymph node tissue. The TCR sequence derives from a female donor with breast cancer. Some clones in this sample may be carry-over from other donors' samples. The V and J genes are TRBV6-5 and TRBJ2-2; confidence is insufficient to name the D gene. The DNA is TGTGCCAGCAGCAACTCGTTCACCGGGGAGCTGTTTTTT. The resulting protein is CASSNSFTGELFF.